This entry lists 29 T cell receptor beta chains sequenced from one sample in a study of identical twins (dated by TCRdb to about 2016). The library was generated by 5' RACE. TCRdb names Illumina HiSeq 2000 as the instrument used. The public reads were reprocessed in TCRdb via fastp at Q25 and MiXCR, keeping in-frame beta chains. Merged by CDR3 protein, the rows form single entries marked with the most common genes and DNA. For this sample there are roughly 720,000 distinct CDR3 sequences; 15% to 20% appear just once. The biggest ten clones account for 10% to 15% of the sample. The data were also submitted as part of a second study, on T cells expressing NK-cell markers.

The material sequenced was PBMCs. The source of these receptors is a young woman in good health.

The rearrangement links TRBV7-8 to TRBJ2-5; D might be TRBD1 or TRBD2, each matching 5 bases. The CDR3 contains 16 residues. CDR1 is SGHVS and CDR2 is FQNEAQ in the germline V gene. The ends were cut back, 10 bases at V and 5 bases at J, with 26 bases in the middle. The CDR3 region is CATMKTRGMRWETQYF. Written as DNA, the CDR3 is TGTGCCACAATGAAAACACGGGGCATGAGGTGGGAGACCCAGTACTTC.

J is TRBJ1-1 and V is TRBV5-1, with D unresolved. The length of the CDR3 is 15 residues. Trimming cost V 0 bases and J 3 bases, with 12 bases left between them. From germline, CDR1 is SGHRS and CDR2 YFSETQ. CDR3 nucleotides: TGCGCCAGCAGCTTGGGAGGGTTCGAGGACACTGAAGCTTTCTTT. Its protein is CASSLGGFEDTEAFF.

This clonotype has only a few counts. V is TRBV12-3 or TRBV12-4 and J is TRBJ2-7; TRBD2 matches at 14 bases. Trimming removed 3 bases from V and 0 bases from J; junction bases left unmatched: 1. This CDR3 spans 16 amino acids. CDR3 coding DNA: TGTGCCAGCAGTTTCGGGACTAGCGGGAGCTCCTACGAGCAGTACTTC. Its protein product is CASSFGTSGSSYEQYF.

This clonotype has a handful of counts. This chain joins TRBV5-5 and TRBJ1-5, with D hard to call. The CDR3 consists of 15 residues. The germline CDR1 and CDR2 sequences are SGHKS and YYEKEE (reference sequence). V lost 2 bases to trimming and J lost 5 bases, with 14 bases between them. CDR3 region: CASSLHTVNYQPQHF. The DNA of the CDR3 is TGTGCCAGCAGCTTACATACAGTGAATTATCAGCCCCAGCATTTT.

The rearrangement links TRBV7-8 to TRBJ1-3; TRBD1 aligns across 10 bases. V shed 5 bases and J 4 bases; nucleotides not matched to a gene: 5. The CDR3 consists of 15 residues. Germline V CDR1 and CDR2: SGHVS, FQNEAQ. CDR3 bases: TGTGCCAGCAGCGCGGGGACAGGGGCAGGAAACACCATATATTTT. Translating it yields CASSAGTGAGNTIYF. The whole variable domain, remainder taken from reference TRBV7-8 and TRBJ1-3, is GAGVSQSPRYKVAKRGQDVALRCDPISGHVSLFWYQQALGQGPEFLTYFQNEAQLDKSGLPSDRFFAERPEGSVSTLKIQRTQQEDSAVYLCASSAGTGAGNTIYFGEGSWLTVV.

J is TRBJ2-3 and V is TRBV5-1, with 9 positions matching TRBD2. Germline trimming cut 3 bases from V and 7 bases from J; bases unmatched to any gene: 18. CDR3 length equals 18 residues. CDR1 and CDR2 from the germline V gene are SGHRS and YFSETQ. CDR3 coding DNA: TGCGCCAGCAGCTATGTGACCGGGACTAGCCGAAGTTCCTATACGCAGTATTTT. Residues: CASSYVTGTSRSSYTQYF.

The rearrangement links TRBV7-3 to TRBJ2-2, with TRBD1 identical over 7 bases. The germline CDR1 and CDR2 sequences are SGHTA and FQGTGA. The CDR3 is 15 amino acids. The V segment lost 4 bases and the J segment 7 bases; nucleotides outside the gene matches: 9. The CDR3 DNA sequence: TGTGCCAGCAGCTCCGAAGGGGGCGCCGGCGGGGAGCTGTTTTTT. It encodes CASSSEGGAGGELFF.

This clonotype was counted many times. For the CDR3, the DNA is TGTGCCAGCAGTGGGACTAGCGGGAGGTCCTACGAGCAGTACTTC. Translation: CASSGTSGRSYEQYF. The chain links TRBV25-1 to TRBJ2-7; 14 bases agree with TRBD2. The trim removed 4 bases at V and 1 base at J, leaving 0 bases unmatched. CDR1 is MGHDK and CDR2 is SYGVNS in the germline V gene. The CDR3 extends over 15 amino acids.

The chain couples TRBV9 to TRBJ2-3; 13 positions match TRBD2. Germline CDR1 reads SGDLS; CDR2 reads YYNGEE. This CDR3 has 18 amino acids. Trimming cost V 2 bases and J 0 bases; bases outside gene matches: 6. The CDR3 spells CASSVRLAGGSSTDTQYF. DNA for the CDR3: TGTGCCAGCAGCGTTAGACTAGCGGGGGGATCTAGCACAGATACGCAGTATTTT.

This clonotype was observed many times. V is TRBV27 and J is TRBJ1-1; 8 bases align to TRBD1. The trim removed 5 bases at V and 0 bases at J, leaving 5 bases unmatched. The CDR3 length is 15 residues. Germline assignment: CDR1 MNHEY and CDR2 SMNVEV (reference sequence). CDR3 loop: CASSITGGLNTEAFF. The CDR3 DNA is TGTGCCAGCAGTATTACAGGGGGACTGAACACTGAAGCTTTCTTT.

Here the CDR3 DNA reads TGTGCCAGCAGCTACCAATCCGAGGTCGGGACCCAGTACTTC. It yields the protein CASSYQSEVGTQYF. The rearrangement links TRBV7-8 to TRBJ2-5; D is unresolved. Looked up from germline, CDR1 is SGHVS and CDR2 is FQNEAQ. Trimming left V 4 bases short and J 7 bases short, with 16 bases between. The CDR3 runs 14 residues. The full variable domain, completed using reference TRBV7-8 and TRBJ2-5, is GAGVSQSPRYKVAKRGQDVALRCDPISGHVSLFWYQQALGQGPEFLTYFQNEAQLDKSGLPSDRFFAERPEGSVSTLKIQRTQQEDSAVYLCASSYQSEVGTQYFGPGTRLLVL.

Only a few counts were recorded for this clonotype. CDR3 in amino acids: CASRNRGGNEQYF. CDR3 DNA sequence: TGTGCCAGCAGAAACCGTGGGGGGAACGAGCAGTACTTC. The V and J genes are TRBV12-3 or TRBV12-4 and TRBJ2-7, with D tentatively TRBD2 (6 bases). Trimming stripped 6 bases from V and 5 bases from J, with 14 bases between. CDR3 size: 13 residues.

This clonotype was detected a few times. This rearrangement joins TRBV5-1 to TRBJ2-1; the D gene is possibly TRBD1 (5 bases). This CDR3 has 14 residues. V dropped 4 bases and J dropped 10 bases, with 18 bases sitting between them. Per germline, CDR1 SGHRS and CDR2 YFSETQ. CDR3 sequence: CASSDHSPDTEQFF. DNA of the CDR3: TGCGCCAGCAGCGATCACTCCCCGGACACCGAGCAGTTCTTC.

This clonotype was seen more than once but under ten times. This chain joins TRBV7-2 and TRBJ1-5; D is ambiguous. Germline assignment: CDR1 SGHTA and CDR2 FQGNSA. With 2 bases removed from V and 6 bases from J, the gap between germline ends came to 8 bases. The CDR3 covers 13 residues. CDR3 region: CASSLSGFQPQHF. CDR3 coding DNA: TGTGCCAGCAGCTTATCGGGGTTTCAGCCCCAGCATTTT. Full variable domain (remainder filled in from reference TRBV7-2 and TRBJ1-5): GAGVSQSPSNKVTEKGKDVELRCDPISGHTALYWYRQSLGQGLEFLIYFQGNSAPDKSGLPSDRFSAERTGGSVSTLTIQRTQQEDSAVYLCASSLSGFQPQHFGDGTRLSIL.

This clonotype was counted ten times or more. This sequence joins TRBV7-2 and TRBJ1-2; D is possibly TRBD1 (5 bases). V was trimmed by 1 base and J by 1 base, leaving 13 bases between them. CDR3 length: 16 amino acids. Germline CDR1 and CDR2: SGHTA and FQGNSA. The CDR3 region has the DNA TGTGCCAGCAGCTTAGGTGGGGGACCCTATAACTATGGCTACACCTTC. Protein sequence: CASSLGGGPYNYGYTF. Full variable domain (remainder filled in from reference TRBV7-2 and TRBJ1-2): GAGVSQSPSNKVTEKGKDVELRCDPISGHTALYWYRQSLGQGLEFLIYFQGNSAPDKSGLPSDRFSAERTGGSVSTLTIQRTQQEDSAVYLCASSLGGGPYNYGYTFGSGTRLTVV.

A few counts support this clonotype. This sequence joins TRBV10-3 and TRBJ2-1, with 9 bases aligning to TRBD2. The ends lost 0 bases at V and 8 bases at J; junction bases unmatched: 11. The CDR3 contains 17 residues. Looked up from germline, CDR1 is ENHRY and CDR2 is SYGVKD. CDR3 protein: CAISESILAGELDEQFF. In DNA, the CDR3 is TGTGCCATCAGTGAGTCGATATTAGCGGGAGAGCTGGATGAGCAGTTCTTC.

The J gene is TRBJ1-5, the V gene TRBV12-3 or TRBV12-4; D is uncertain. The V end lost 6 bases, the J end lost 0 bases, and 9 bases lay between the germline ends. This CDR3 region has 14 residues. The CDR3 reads CASSKEISNQPQHF. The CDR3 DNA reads TGTGCCAGCAGCAAAGAGATTAGCAATCAGCCCCAGCATTTT.

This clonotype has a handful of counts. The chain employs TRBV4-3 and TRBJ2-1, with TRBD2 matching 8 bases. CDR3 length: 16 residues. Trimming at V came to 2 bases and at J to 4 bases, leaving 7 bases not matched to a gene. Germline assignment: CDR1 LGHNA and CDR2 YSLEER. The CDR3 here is CASSQQLADRYNEQFF. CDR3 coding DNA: TGCGCCAGCAGCCAACAACTAGCGGACCGATACAATGAGCAGTTCTTC.

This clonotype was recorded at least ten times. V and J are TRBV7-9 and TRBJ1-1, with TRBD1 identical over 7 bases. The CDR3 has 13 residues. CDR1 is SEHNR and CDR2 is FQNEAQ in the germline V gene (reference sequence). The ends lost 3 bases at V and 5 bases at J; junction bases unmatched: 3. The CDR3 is CASSLGTDTEAFF. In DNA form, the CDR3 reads TGTGCCAGCAGCTTGGGGACAGATACTGAAGCTTTCTTT.

This chain's CDR3 is CASSSEGPEAFF. The CDR3 region has the DNA TGTGCCAGCTCCTCCGAGGGGCCTGAAGCTTTCTTT. The chain combines TRBV18 with TRBJ1-1; a weak D match, TRBD1 (5 bases). The germline V gene encodes CDR1 KGHSH and CDR2 LQKENI. V lost 6 bases and J 6 bases, leaving 11 bases between the germline ends. CDR3 length: 12 residues.

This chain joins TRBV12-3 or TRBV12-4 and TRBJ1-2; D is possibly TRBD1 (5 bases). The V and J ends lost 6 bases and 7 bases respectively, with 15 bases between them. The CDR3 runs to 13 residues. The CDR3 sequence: CASSQGLGGGYTF. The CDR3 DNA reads TGTGCCAGCAGCCAGGGTCTCGGGGGTGGCTACACCTTC.

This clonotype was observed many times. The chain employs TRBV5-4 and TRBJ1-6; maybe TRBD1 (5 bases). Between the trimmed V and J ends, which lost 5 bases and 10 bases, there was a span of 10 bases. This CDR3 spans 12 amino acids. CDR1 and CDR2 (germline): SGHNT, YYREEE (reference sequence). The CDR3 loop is CASSRQGSPLHF. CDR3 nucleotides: TGTGCCAGCAGTCGTCAGGGATCACCCCTCCACTTT.

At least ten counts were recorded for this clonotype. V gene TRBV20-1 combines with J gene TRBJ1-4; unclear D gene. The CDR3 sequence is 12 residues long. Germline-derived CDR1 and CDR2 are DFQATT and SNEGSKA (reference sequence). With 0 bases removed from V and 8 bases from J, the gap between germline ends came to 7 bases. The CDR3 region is CSARDRAEKLFF. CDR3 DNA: TGCAGTGCTAGAGATCGGGCCGAAAAACTGTTTTTT.

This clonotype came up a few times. CDR3 DNA: TGTGCCAGCAGTTTCATCGGCGGAGACGGCTACACCTTC. Its protein product is CASSFIGGDGYTF. The V and J genes are TRBV27 and TRBJ1-2; the D is unclear. Between the trimmed V and J ends, which lost 3 bases and 8 bases, there was a span of 13 bases. This CDR3 contains 13 residues. The germline V gene has CDR1 MNHEY and CDR2 SMNVEV (reference sequence).

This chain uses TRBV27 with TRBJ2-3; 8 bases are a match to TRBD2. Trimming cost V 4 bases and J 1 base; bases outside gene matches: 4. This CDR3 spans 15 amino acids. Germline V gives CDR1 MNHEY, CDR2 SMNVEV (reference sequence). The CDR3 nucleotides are TGTGCCAGCAGTTCCAAGGGACTAGGCACAGATACGCAGTATTTT. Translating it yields CASSSKGLGTDTQYF.

CDR3 amino acids: CSARDQGTGELFF. DNA for the CDR3: TGCAGTGCTAGAGACCAGGGTACCGGGGAGCTGTTTTTT. The chain uses TRBV20-1 and TRBJ2-2, with D perhaps TRBD1 (5 bases). V lost 0 bases and J 5 bases, leaving 7 bases between the germline ends. CDR1 DFQATT and CDR2 SNEGSKA come from the germline V gene (reference sequence). This CDR3 spans 13 amino acids.

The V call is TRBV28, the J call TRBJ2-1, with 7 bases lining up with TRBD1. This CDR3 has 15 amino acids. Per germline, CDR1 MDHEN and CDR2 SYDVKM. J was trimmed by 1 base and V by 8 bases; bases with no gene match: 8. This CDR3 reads CASRPPDRSYNEQFF. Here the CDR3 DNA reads TGTGCCAGCCGTCCCCCGGACAGGTCCTACAATGAGCAGTTCTTC.

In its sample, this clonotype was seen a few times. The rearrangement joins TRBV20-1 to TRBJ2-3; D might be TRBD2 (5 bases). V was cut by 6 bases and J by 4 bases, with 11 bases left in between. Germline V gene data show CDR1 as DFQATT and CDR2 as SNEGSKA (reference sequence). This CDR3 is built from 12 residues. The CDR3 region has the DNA TGCAGTGCCCGTGGAGGCGCAGATACGCAGTATTTT. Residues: CSARGGADTQYF.

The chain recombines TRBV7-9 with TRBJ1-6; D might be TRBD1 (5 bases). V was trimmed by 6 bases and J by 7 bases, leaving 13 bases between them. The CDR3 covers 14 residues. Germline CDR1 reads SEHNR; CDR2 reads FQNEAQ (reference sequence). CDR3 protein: CASRGWDGNSPLHF. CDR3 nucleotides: TGTGCCAGCAGGGGTTGGGACGGCAATTCACCCCTCCACTTT.